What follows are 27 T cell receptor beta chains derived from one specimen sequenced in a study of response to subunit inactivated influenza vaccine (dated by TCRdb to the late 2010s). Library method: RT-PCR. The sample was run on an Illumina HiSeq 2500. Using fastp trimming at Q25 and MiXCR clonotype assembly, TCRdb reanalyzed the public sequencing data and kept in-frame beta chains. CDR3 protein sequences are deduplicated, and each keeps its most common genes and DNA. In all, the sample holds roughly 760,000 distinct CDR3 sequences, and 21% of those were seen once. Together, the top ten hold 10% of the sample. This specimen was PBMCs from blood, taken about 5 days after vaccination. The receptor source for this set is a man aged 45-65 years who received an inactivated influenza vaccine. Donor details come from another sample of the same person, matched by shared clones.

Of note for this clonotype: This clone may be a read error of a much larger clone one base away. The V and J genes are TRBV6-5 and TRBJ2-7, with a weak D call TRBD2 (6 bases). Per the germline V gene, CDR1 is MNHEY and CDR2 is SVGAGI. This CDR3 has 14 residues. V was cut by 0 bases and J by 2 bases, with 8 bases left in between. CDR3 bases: TGTGCCAGCAGTTACTCGGAGGGGACCTACGAGCAGTACTTC. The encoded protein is CASSYSEGTYEQYF.

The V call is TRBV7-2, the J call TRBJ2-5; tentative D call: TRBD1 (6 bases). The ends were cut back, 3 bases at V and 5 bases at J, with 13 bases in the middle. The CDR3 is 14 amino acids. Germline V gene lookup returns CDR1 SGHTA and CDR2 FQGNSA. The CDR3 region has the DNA TGTGCCAGCAGCTTGGCCTGGGGGCAGGAGACCCAGTACTTC. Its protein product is CASSLAWGQETQYF.

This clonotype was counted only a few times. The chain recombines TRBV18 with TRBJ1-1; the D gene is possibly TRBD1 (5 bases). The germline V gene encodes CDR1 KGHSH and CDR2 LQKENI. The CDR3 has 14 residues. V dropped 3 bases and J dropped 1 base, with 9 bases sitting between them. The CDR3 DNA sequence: TGTGCCAGCTCACCGGCGGACACGAACACTGAAGCTTTCTTT. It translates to CASSPADTNTEAFF.

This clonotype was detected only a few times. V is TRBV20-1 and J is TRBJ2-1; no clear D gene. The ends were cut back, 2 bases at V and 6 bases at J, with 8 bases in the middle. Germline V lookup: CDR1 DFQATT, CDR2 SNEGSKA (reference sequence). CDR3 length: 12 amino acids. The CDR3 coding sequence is TGCAGTGCTAGACTGTTATTCAATGAGCAGTTCTTC. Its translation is CSARLLFNEQFF.

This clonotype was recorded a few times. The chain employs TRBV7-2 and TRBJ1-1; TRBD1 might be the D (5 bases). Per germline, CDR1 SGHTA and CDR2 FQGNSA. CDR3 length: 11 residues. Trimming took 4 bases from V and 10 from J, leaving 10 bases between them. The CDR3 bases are TGTGCCAGCAGCTCGTGGGACCGAGCTTTCTTT. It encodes CASSSWDRAFF.

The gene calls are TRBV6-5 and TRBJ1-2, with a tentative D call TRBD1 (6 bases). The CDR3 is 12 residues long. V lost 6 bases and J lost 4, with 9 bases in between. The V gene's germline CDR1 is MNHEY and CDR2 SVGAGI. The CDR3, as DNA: TGTGCCAGCAGGAGGGGGTCCTATGGCTACACCTTC. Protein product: CASRRGSYGYTF.

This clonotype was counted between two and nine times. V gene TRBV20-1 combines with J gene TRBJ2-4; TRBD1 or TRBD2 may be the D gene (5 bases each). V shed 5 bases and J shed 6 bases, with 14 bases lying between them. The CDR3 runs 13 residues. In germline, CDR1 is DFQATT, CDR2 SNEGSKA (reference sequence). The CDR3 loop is CSAERPGGNIQYF. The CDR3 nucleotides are TGCAGTGCTGAGAGACCTGGGGGAAACATTCAGTACTTC.

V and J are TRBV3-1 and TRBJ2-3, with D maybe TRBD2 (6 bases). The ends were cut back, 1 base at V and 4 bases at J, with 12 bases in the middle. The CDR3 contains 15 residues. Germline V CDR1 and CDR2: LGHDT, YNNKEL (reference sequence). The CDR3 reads CASSQGRARADTQYF. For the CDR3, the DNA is TGTGCCAGCAGCCAAGGGAGGGCCCGGGCAGATACGCAGTATTTT.

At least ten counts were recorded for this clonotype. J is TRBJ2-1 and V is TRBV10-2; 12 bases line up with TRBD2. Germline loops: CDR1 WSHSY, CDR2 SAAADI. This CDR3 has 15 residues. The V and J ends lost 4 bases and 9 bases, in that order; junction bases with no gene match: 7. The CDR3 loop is CASSAASGGAVEQFF. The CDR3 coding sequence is TGCGCCAGCAGTGCGGCTAGCGGGGGGGCAGTTGAGCAGTTCTTC.

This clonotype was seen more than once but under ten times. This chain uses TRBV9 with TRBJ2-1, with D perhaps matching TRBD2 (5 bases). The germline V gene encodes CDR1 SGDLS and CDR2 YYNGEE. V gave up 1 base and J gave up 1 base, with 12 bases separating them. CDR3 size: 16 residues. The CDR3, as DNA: TGTGCCAGCAGCGTAATGCGGACGGGGTCCTACAATGAGCAGTTCTTC. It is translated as CASSVMRTGSYNEQFF. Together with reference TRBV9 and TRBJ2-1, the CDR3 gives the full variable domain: DSGVTQTPKHLITATGQRVTLRCSPRSGDLSVYWYQQSLDQGLQFLIQYYNGEERAKGNILERFSAQQFPDLHSELNLSSLELGDSALYFCASSVMRTGSYNEQFFGPGTRLTVL.

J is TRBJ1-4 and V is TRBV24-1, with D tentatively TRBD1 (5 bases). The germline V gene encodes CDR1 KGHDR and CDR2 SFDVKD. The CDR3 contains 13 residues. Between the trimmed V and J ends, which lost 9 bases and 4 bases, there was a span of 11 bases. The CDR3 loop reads CATQRGVNEKLFF. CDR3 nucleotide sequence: TGTGCCACCCAACGAGGGGTTAATGAAAAACTGTTTTTT.

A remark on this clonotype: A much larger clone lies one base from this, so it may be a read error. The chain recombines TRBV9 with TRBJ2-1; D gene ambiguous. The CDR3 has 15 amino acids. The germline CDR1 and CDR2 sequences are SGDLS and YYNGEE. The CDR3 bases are TGTGCCAGCAGCTCGGGTTCGAGCTCCTACAATGGGCAGTTCTTC. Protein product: CASSSGSSSYNGQFF.

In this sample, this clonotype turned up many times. CDR3 nucleotides: TGTGCCAGCTCACGGGGTCGCAGTAAAATCCTTTCGAACACTGAAGCTTTCTTT. Its protein product is CASSRGRSKILSNTEAFF. This chain joins TRBV18 and TRBJ1-1, with no clear D. Trimming took off 4 bases at V and 1 base at J, with 22 bases between the two ends. Germline V CDR1 and CDR2: KGHSH, LQKENI. The CDR3 is 18 amino acids.

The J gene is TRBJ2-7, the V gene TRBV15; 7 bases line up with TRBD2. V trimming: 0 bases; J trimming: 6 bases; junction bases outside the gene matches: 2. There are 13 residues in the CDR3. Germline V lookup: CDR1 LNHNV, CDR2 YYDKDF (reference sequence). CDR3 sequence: CATSREGGIEQYF. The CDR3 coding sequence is TGTGCCACCAGCAGAGAGGGAGGGATCGAGCAGTACTTC.

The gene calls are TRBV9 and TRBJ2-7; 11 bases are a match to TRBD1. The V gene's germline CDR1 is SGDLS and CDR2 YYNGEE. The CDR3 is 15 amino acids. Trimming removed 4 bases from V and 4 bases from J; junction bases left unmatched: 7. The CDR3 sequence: CASSPWGQGEYEQYF. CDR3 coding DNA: TGTGCCAGCAGCCCATGGGGACAGGGGGAATACGAGCAGTACTTC.

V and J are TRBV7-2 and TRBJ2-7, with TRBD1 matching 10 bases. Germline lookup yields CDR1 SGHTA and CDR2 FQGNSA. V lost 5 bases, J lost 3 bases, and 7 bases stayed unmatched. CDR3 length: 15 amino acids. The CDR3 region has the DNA TGTGCCAGCAGCCTCCGGGACAGGGGAATCTACGAGCAGTACTTC. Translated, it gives CASSLRDRGIYEQYF.

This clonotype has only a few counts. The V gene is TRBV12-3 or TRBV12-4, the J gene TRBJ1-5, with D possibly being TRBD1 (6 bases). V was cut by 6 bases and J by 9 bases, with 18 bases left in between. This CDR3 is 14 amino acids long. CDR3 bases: TGTGCCAGCAGCATTCAGGGGAAGGTTCCGCCCCAGCATTTT. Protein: CASSIQGKVPPQHF.

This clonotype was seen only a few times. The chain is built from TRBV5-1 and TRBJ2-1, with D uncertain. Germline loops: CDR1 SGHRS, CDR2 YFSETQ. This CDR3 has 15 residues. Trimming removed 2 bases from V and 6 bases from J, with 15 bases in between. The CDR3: CASSLGVFPSNEQFF. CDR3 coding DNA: TGCGCCAGCAGCTTAGGAGTCTTTCCCTCCAATGAGCAGTTCTTC. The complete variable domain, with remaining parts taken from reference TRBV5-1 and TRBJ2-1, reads KAGVTQTPRYLIKTRGQQVTLSCSPISGHRSVSWYQQTPGQGLQFLFEYFSETQRNKGNFPGRFSGRQFSNSRSEMNVSTLELGDSALYLCASSLGVFPSNEQFFGPGTRLTVL.

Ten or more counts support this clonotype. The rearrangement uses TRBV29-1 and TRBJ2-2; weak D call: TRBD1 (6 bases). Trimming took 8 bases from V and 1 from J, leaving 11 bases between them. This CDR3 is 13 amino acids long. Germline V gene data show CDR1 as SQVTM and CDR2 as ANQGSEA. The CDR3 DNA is TGCAGCACCTGGACAGTGAACACCGGGGAGCTGTTTTTT. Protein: CSTWTVNTGELFF.

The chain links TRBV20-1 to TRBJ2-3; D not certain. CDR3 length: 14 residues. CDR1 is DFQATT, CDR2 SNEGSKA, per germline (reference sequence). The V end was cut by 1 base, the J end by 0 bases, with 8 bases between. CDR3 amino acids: CSARVGDSTDTQYF. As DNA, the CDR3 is TGCAGTGCTAGAGTGGGCGATAGCACAGATACGCAGTATTTT.

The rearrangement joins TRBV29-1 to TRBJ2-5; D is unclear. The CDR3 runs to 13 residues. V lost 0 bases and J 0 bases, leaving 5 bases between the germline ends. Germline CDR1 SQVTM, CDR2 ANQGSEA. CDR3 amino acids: CSVEDRYQETQYF. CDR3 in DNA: TGCAGCGTTGAAGATCGCTACCAAGAGACCCAGTACTTC.

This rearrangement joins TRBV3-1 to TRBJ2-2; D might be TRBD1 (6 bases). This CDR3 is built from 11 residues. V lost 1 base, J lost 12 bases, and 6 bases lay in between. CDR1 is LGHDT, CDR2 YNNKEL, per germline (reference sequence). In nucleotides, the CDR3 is TGTGCCAGCAGCCAAGGGGGGCAGCTGTTTTTT. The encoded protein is CASSQGGQLFF.

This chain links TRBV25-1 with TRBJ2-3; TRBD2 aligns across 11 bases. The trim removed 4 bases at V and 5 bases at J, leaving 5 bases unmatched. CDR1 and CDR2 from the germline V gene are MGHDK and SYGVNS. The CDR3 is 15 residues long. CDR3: CASSVAGGPRDTQYF. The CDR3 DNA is TGTGCCAGCAGTGTAGCGGGAGGGCCTAGAGATACGCAGTATTTT.

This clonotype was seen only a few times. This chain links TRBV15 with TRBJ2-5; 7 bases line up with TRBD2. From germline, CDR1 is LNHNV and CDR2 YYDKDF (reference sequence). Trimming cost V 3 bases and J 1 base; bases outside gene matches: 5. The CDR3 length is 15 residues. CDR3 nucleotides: TGTGCCACCAGCAGGGAAGGACTAGTCCAAGAGACCCAGTACTTC. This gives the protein CATSREGLVQETQYF.

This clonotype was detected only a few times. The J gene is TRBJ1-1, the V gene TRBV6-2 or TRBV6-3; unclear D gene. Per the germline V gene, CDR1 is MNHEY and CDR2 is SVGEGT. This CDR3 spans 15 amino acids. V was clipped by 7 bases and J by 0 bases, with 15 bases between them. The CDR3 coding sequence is TGTGCCAGCAAGTTGGGAGGGTCATTGAACACTGAAGCTTTCTTT. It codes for CASKLGGSLNTEAFF.

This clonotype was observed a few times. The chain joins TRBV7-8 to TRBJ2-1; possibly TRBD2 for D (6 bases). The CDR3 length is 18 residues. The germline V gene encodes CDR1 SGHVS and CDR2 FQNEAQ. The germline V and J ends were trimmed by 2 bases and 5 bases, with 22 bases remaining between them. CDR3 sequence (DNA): TGTGCCAGCAGCTTACTTCTCAAGGCGGACGGGAGTAACAATGAGCAGTTCTTC. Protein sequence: CASSLLLKADGSNNEQFF.

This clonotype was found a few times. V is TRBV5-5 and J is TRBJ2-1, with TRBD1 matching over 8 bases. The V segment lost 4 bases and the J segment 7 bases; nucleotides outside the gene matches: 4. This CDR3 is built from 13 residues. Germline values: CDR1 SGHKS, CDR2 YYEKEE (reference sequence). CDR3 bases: TGTGCCAGCAGCACTCGACAGGGGAATGAGCAGTTCTTC. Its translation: CASSTRQGNEQFF.